This T cell receptor beta chain was recorded in a study of regulatory T cells in long-lasting Graves disease. Study-wide points: Persistent Graves' patients showed a TCR diversity that was lower than that of newly diagnosed ones. Patients with persistent disease shared 2,700 or so public clonotypes, outpacing the approximately 950 shared by new patients.

Points on this clonotype: Its antigen is not known.

Building of the TCR beta libraries involved iRepertoire HTBI primers and Arm-PCR of CDR3 regions. TCRdb called the multiplex PCR reads again in MiXCR, with one record for every CDR3 protein. This sample carries 350,000 to 450,000 distinct CDR3 sequences, 16% of them seen once, and the ten largest clones take just under 30%. The trim removed 2 bases at V and 4 bases at J, leaving 3 bases unmatched. The CDR3 extends over 15 amino acids. CDR1 is LNHNV and CDR2 is YYDKDF in the germline V gene (reference sequence). Described time point: newly diagnosed GD, antithyroid drugs for less than 3 months. From PBMCs, RNA was extracted and then used to make the TCR library. These same records also appear under a second study, on T cells in Graves' hyperthyroidism and ophthalmopathy. Per that paper: The study left out patients who had uncontrolled infection, other autoimmune disease, pregnancy or lactation. The HTBI primer set drove a first-round RT-PCR of the TCR CDR3.

This sample comprised peripheral blood mononuclear cells (PBMCs), obtained at new diagnosis, from a patient treated with antithyroid drugs. This clonotype was sampled from a man aged 40-50 years with Graves disease. J is TRBJ2-5 and V is TRBV15, with TRBD2 identical over 11 bases. The CDR3 here is CATSRSLAGGETQYF. The CDR3 DNA follows: TGTGCCACCAGCAGATCCCTAGCGGGAGGAGAGACCCAGTACTTC.